The rows below give T cell receptor beta chains drawn from one sample of a study of blood T cell repertoires in COVID-19. Assay: immunoSEQ multiplex PCR; the TCRdb copy retains only in-frame clones and omits some. This table has hundreds of thousands of clones, more than 85% appearing once. The sequenced sample was PBMCs or T cells enriched from blood (not recorded which). The receptors come from a woman aged 45-65 years who had recovered from COVID-19. Both conserved end residues are part of each CDR3. A D gene is named only where the DNA matches it firmly. Clone size is shown for a subset of rows, as once, few, many or a class of expanded clone.

abundance: once
j_gene: TRBJ2-1
d_gene: NA
v_gene: TRBV4-3
CDR3aa: CASSPGSGGTYNEQFF
CDR3nt: TGCGCCAGCAGCCCCGGGAGCGGCGGGACCTACAATGAGCAGTTCTTC

abundance: NA
j_gene: TRBJ2-7
d_gene: NA
v_gene: TRBV7-9
CDR3aa: CASSLIVTGYEQYF
CDR3nt: TGTGCCAGCAGCTTAATAGTCACCGGCTACGAGCAGTACTTC

abundance: many
j_gene: TRBJ1-1
d_gene: NA
v_gene: TRBV28
CDR3aa: CASSPWDTENTEAFF
CDR3nt: TGTGCCAGCAGTCCGTGGGACACCGAGAACACTGAAGCTTTCTTT

abundance: NA
j_gene: TRBJ2-3
d_gene: TRBD2
v_gene: TRBV2
CDR3aa: CASRTRLAGEFPDTQYF
CDR3nt: TGTGCCAGCAGAACCCGACTAGCGGGAGAATTTCCAGATACGCAGTATTTT

abundance: NA
j_gene: TRBJ2-1
d_gene: NA
v_gene: TRBV15
CDR3aa: CATSAGANYNEQFF
CDR3nt: TGTGCCACCAGCGCCGGAGCTAACTACAATGAGCAGTTCTTC

abundance: NA
j_gene: TRBJ1-1
d_gene: NA
v_gene: TRBV11-2
CDR3aa: CASSFTRQDTEAFF
CDR3nt: TGTGCCAGCAGCTTCACTCGACAGGACACTGAAGCTTTCTTT

abundance: NA
j_gene: TRBJ2-7
d_gene: NA
v_gene: TRBV7-9
CDR3aa: CASSLTGSEQYF
CDR3nt: TGTGCCAGCAGCTTAACCGGGTCCGAGCAGTACTTC

abundance: NA
j_gene: TRBJ2-6
d_gene: NA
v_gene: TRBV7-2
CDR3aa: CASSRAGSGANVLTF
CDR3nt: TGTGCCAGCAGCCGGGCGGGCTCTGGGGCCAACGTCCTGACTTTC

abundance: NA
j_gene: TRBJ2-4
d_gene: TRBD2
v_gene: TRBV4-1
CDR3aa: CASSQGLAELAKNIQYF
CDR3nt: TGCGCCAGCAGCCAGGGACTAGCAGAGTTAGCCAAAAACATTCAGTACTTC

abundance: NA
j_gene: TRBJ1-1
d_gene: NA
v_gene: TRBV29-1
CDR3aa: CSATYSTSTEAFF
CDR3nt: TGCAGCGCCACCTACAGCACTAGTACTGAAGCTTTCTTT

abundance: NA
j_gene: TRBJ1-1
d_gene: NA
v_gene: TRBV2
CDR3aa: CASRPRQSNTEAFF
CDR3nt: TGTGCCAGCAGACCTCGACAGAGTAACACTGAAGCTTTCTTT

abundance: NA
j_gene: TRBJ1-4
d_gene: NA
v_gene: TRBV9
CDR3aa: CASSPDQLGEKLFF
CDR3nt: TGTGCCAGCAGCCCCGATCAACTTGGTGAAAAACTGTTTTTT

abundance: once
j_gene: TRBJ1-2
d_gene: NA
v_gene: TRBV28
CDR3aa: CASSLRTDYGYTF
CDR3nt: TGTGCCAGCAGTCTGAGGACAGACTATGGCTACACCTTC

abundance: NA
j_gene: TRBJ2-3
d_gene: TRBD2
v_gene: TRBV28
CDR3aa: CASSQSGTSSLTDTQYF
CDR3nt: TGTGCCAGCAGTCAATCCGGGACTAGCAGCCTCACAGATACGCAGTATTTT

abundance: NA
j_gene: TRBJ1-2
d_gene: NA
v_gene: TRBV5-1
CDR3aa: CASSSEWSRAFRGYTF
CDR3nt: TGCGCCAGCAGCTCGGAATGGAGCAGGGCCTTCAGGGGCTACACCTTC

abundance: once
j_gene: TRBJ1-1
d_gene: NA
v_gene: TRBV7-2
CDR3aa: CASSPYDKSTEAFF
CDR3nt: TGTGCCAGCAGCCCCTACGACAAGAGCACTGAAGCTTTCTTT

abundance: NA
j_gene: TRBJ2-1
d_gene: NA
v_gene: TRBV2
CDR3aa: CASRRTEDNNEQFF
CDR3nt: TGTGCCAGCAGGAGGACAGAAGATAACAATGAGCAGTTCTTC

abundance: once
j_gene: TRBJ1-2
d_gene: TRBD1
v_gene: TRBV10-3
CDR3aa: CAISENGQGSVGYTF
CDR3nt: TGTGCCATCAGTGAGAACGGACAGGGGTCAGTTGGCTACACCTTC

abundance: NA
j_gene: TRBJ2-6
d_gene: NA
v_gene: TRBV9
CDR3aa: CASSVWGDSRSGANVLTF
CDR3nt: TGTGCCAGCAGCGTTTGGGGGGACAGCCGCTCTGGGGCCAACGTCCTGACTTTC

abundance: NA
j_gene: TRBJ2-7
d_gene: NA
v_gene: TRBV9
CDR3aa: CASSVTGGTDSYEQYF
CDR3nt: TGTGCCAGCAGCGTAACTGGGGGGACTGACTCCTACGAGCAGTACTTC

abundance: NA
j_gene: TRBJ2-7
d_gene: NA
v_gene: TRBV25-1
CDR3aa: CASRAYTYEQYF
CDR3nt: TGTGCCAGCAGGGCTTATACCTACGAGCAGTACTTC

abundance: NA
j_gene: TRBJ2-4
d_gene: TRBD1
v_gene: TRBV3-1/TRBV3-2
CDR3aa: CASSQDPGGTNIQYF
CDR3nt: TGTGCCAGCAGCCAAGACCCAGGGGGAACGAACATTCAGTACTTC

abundance: NA
j_gene: TRBJ2-3
d_gene: NA
v_gene: TRBV30
CDR3aa: CAWTNTDTQYF
CDR3nt: TGTGCCTGGACCAATACAGATACGCAGTATTTT

abundance: NA
j_gene: TRBJ2-2
d_gene: NA
v_gene: TRBV28
CDR3aa: CASRRTSERAGFTGELFF
CDR3nt: TGTGCCAGCAGAAGGACCTCTGAGCGGGCTGGTTTTACCGGGGAGCTGTTTTTT

abundance: once
j_gene: TRBJ2-1
d_gene: TRBD2
v_gene: TRBV12-3/TRBV12-4
CDR3aa: CASSLERGSEQFF
CDR3nt: TGTGCCAGCAGTTTAGAGCGGGGTTCCGAGCAGTTCTTC

abundance: NA
j_gene: TRBJ2-1
d_gene: TRBD2
v_gene: TRBV5-1
CDR3aa: CASSLGTSGSFSYNEQFF
CDR3nt: TGCGCCAGCAGCCTGGGGACTAGCGGGTCCTTCTCCTACAATGAGCAGTTCTTC

abundance: NA
j_gene: TRBJ2-2
d_gene: TRBD2
v_gene: TRBV29-1
CDR3aa: CSVFLAGTGELFF
CDR3nt: TGCAGCGTTTTTTTAGCGGGAACCGGGGAGCTGTTTTTT

abundance: NA
j_gene: TRBJ2-5
d_gene: TRBD1
v_gene: TRBV10-3
CDR3aa: CAISESRTGEETQYF
CDR3nt: TGTGCCATCAGTGAGTCCCGGACAGGGGAAGAGACCCAGTACTTC

abundance: NA
j_gene: TRBJ2-5
d_gene: TRBD2
v_gene: TRBV5-4
CDR3aa: CASSRLAGGLKTQYF
CDR3nt: TGTGCCAGCAGCAGACTAGCGGGAGGGTTAAAGACCCAGTACTTC

abundance: NA
j_gene: TRBJ2-6
d_gene: NA
v_gene: TRBV30
CDR3aa: CAWQSGANVLTF
CDR3nt: TGTGCCTGGCAGTCTGGGGCCAACGTCCTGACTTTC

abundance: NA
j_gene: TRBJ1-3
d_gene: NA
v_gene: TRBV10-3
CDR3aa: CAISEASAGGSGNTIYF
CDR3nt: TGTGCCATCAGTGAGGCCTCGGCGGGAGGCTCTGGAAACACCATATATTTT

abundance: NA
j_gene: TRBJ2-5
d_gene: TRBD2
v_gene: TRBV3-1/TRBV3-2
CDR3aa: CASSRKAGGQLETQYF
CDR3nt: TGTGCCAGCAGCCGCAAAGCGGGGGGTCAGTTGGAGACCCAGTACTTC